One and the same sample provided the 28 T cell receptor beta chains below, sequenced in a study of blood T cell repertoires in COVID-19. The protocol was immunoSEQ multiplex PCR, while the TCRdb copy is restricted to in-frame clones and leaves out a portion. This table has roughly 200,000 clones, 84% appearing once. Sequencing used peripheral blood. The origin of the receptors is a woman between 65 and 79 years old with active or convalescent COVID-19.

This chain joins TRBV3-1 (or the pseudogene TRBV3-2) and TRBJ1-1; D remains unclear. With 5 bases removed from V and 3 bases from J, the gap between germline ends came to 10 bases. CDR1 LGHDT and CDR2 YNNKEL come from the germline V gene (reference sequence). The CDR3 spans 13 residues. The CDR3 spells CASSFDGDTEAFF. The CDR3 region has the DNA TGTGCCAGCAGCTTTGACGGAGACACTGAAGCTTTCTTT.

The chain is built from TRBV9 and TRBJ2-2; 8 bases fit TRBD2. Germline V gives CDR1 SGDLS, CDR2 YYNGEE. This CDR3 has 14 amino acids. The V gene end was trimmed by 0 bases and the J gene end by 7 bases; junction bases not matched to a gene: 2. CDR3 nucleotide sequence: TGTGCCAGCAGCGTAGGGACTAGCTTCGGGGAGCTGTTTTTT. This translates into CASSVGTSFGELFF.

For the CDR3, the DNA is TGTGCCAGCAGCGTAGTAGTAGGGGAGGGGAGGGCCTCGTACAATGAGCAGTTCTTC. Amino acid sequence: CASSVVVGEGRASYNEQFF. The chain is built from TRBV9 and TRBJ2-1; 7 bases agree with TRBD2. The CDR3 loop spans 19 amino acids. CDR1 and CDR2 (germline): SGDLS, YYNGEE. The V and J ends lost 0 bases and 4 bases, in that order; junction bases with no gene match: 16.

This clone came up a few times. This chain joins TRBV11-2 and TRBJ1-3; the D gene is possibly TRBD1 (6 bases). From germline, CDR1 is SGHAT and CDR2 FQNNGV. V was clipped by 5 bases and J by 2 bases, with 16 bases between them. This CDR3 contains 16 residues. The chain's CDR3 is CASSPRQAATGNTIYF. The CDR3 DNA reads as TGTGCCAGCAGCCCCAGACAGGCGGCTACTGGAAACACCATATATTTT.

The chain combines TRBV19 with TRBJ2-3, with TRBD2 matching over 10 bases. The CDR3 runs to 20 residues. The ends lost 0 bases at V and 7 bases at J; junction bases unmatched: 19. Germline V lookup: CDR1 LNHDA, CDR2 SQIVND (reference sequence). Written as DNA, the CDR3 is TGTGCCAGTAGTATAGACGCTACACTAGCGGGACAACGGTTGAGAAATACGCAGTATTTT. Translating gives CASSIDATLAGQRLRNTQYF.

This clone occurred a few times. The chain uses TRBV5-4 and TRBJ1-6, with 8 bases aligning to TRBD1. The length of the CDR3 is 15 residues. The ends lost 3 bases at V and 6 bases at J; junction bases unmatched: 5. Germline loops: CDR1 SGHNT, CDR2 YYREEE (reference sequence). The CDR3 nucleotides are TGTGCCAGCAGCTCTATGACAGGGGTTAATTCACCCCTCCACTTT. Translation gives CASSSMTGVNSPLHF.

The chain is built from TRBV2 and TRBJ2-7, with 8 bases aligning to TRBD1. The CDR3 spans 15 residues. The trim removed 3 bases at V and 2 bases at J, leaving 6 bases unmatched. Germline V gene data show CDR1 as SNHLY and CDR2 as FYNNEI. CDR3 amino acids: CASSDRGRSTYEQYF. For the CDR3, the DNA is TGTGCCAGCAGTGACAGGGGGCGTTCCACCTACGAGCAGTACTTC.

This clone was recorded once. The J gene is TRBJ2-2, the V gene TRBV6-5, with D unresolved. Germline CDR1 MNHEY, CDR2 SVGAGI. The CDR3 runs 16 residues. Trimming took off 0 bases at V and 3 bases at J, with 11 bases between the two ends. The CDR3, as DNA: TGTGCCAGCAGTTACTCGGTCCTGAGCTACACCGGGGAGCTGTTTTTT. This translates into CASSYSVLSYTGELFF.

The rearrangement joins TRBV24-1 to TRBJ2-4; D is unclear. V gave up 0 bases and J gave up 0 bases, with 14 bases separating them. CDR1 and CDR2 from the germline V gene are KGHDR and SFDVKD. The CDR3 is 18 residues long. The CDR3 loop reads CATSDLLERSLAKNIQYF. For the CDR3, the DNA is TGTGCCACCAGTGATTTGCTCGAGCGCAGCCTAGCCAAAAACATTCAGTACTTC.

The V and J genes are TRBV7-8 and TRBJ2-1, with D possibly being TRBD2 (6 bases). Germline CDR1 and CDR2: SGHVS and FQNEAQ. Trimming shortened V by 8 bases and J by 9 bases, and 14 bases separated the two germline ends. The CDR3 is 12 amino acids. CDR3 nucleotide sequence: TGTGCCAGCCGCAATCTGGGGGGTGAGCAGTTCTTC. Its protein product is CASRNLGGEQFF.

This rearrangement joins TRBV12-5 to TRBJ1-2; D not certain. The germline V gene has CDR1 LGHNT and CDR2 FRNRAP. CDR3 length: 12 residues. The V and J ends lost 3 bases and 2 bases respectively, with 4 bases between them. The CDR3 bases are TGTGCTAGTGGTTTCTCCAACTATGGCTACACCTTC. It encodes CASGFSNYGYTF.

CDR3 coding DNA: TGTGCCAGCAGCTTGGACAGGTTTTACACAGATACGCAGTATTTT. It specifies CASSLDRFYTDTQYF. The chain uses TRBV2 and TRBJ2-3, with 7 bases matching TRBD1. Trimming cost V 6 bases and J 2 bases; bases outside gene matches: 8. Germline values: CDR1 SNHLY, CDR2 FYNNEI. The CDR3 extends over 15 amino acids.

V is TRBV18 and J is TRBJ1-4; maybe TRBD1 (6 bases). Trimming took off 3 bases at V and 1 base at J, with 12 bases between the two ends. From germline, CDR1 is KGHSH and CDR2 LQKENI. The CDR3 runs to 16 residues. The CDR3 protein is CASSPPPGQTNEKLFF. In nucleotides, the CDR3 is TGTGCCAGCTCACCCCCACCGGGACAAACTAATGAAAAACTGTTTTTT.

This clone was observed a single time. J is TRBJ1-5 and V is TRBV30; 7 bases line up with TRBD1. The junction had 6 bases not matched to a gene; V was cut back by 0 bases and J by 7 bases. Germline CDR1 GTSNPN, CDR2 SVGIG (reference sequence). The CDR3 has 14 amino acids. The CDR3 nucleotides are TGTGCCTGGAGTGTAGGGCAGGGGGGCCAGCCCCAGCATTTT. This encodes CAWSVGQGGQPQHF.

This sequence joins TRBV29-1 and TRBJ2-3; 8 bases map to TRBD2. V lost 7 bases to trimming and J lost 3 bases; unmatched junction nucleotides: 9. The length of the CDR3 is 14 residues. CDR1 and CDR2 from the germline V gene are SQVTM and ANQGSEA. The CDR3 DNA is TGCAGCGGTCGCCTACCGGGGGGGACAGATACGCAGTATTTT. This codes for CSGRLPGGTDTQYF.

The gene calls are TRBV14 and TRBJ2-1; D remains unclear. Germline V gene lookup returns CDR1 SGHDN and CDR2 FVKESK. The CDR3 totals 13 residues. V gave up 6 bases and J gave up 0 bases, with 6 bases separating them. As DNA, the CDR3 is TGTGCCAGCAGGTCCAACTCCTACAATGAGCAGTTCTTC. Its translation is CASRSNSYNEQFF.

This chain uses TRBV6-6 with TRBJ2-1; 9 bases are a match to TRBD1. The CDR3 length is 15 residues. Germline CDR1 and CDR2: MNHNY and SVGAGI (reference sequence). With V trimmed by 2 bases and J by 10 bases, 9 bases remained unmatched. As DNA, the CDR3 is TGTGCCAGCAGTTACCGGGACAGGGTTTCGCGAGAGCAGTTCTTC. Translated, it gives CASSYRDRVSREQFF.

The sample holds many counts of this clone. The chain uses TRBV24-1 and TRBJ2-2; D remains unclear. Germline V lookup: CDR1 KGHDR, CDR2 SFDVKD. Trimming stripped 4 bases from V and 4 bases from J, with 9 bases between. The CDR3 has 14 residues. The CDR3 reads CATSEGSSTGELFF. In nucleotides, the CDR3 is TGTGCCACCAGTGAGGGCTCGTCCACCGGGGAGCTGTTTTTT.

This chain joins TRBV4-1 and TRBJ2-1; 8 bases are a match to TRBD2. This CDR3 region has 15 residues. The J segment lost 3 bases and the V segment lost 2 bases, leaving 3 bases of the junction unmatched. Germline loops: CDR1 MGHRA, CDR2 YSYEKL. CDR3 coding DNA: TGCGCCAGCAGCCAACTTAGCGGGGACTACAATGAGCAGTTCTTC. It specifies CASSQLSGDYNEQFF.

The chain uses TRBV27 and TRBJ2-7; 10 bases are a match to TRBD1. Germline assignment: CDR1 MNHEY and CDR2 SMNVEV (reference sequence). There are 15 residues in the CDR3. V was clipped by 4 bases and J by 2 bases; unmatched bases: 5. The CDR3 is CASSSTGTGAYEQYF. CDR3 DNA: TGTGCCAGCAGTTCCACCGGGACAGGGGCCTACGAGCAGTACTTC.

The chain is built from TRBV5-1 and TRBJ2-1, with 11 bases matching TRBD2. CDR1 and CDR2 (germline): SGHRS, YFSETQ. This CDR3 contains 16 residues. The V gene end was trimmed by 0 bases and the J gene end by 7 bases; junction bases not matched to a gene: 6. The CDR3 bases are TGCGCCAGCAGCTTGGGGGCTAGCGGGAGGTTGAATGAGCAGTTCTTC. It yields the protein CASSLGASGRLNEQFF.

The V call is TRBV18, the J call TRBJ2-2; D unclear. This CDR3 is built from 12 residues. The germline V gene has CDR1 KGHSH and CDR2 LQKENI. The germline V and J ends were trimmed by 3 bases and 5 bases, with 4 bases remaining between them. The chain's CDR3 is CASSPRTGELFF. For the CDR3, the DNA is TGTGCCAGCTCACCCCGTACCGGGGAGCTGTTTTTT.

This chain joins TRBV6-5 and TRBJ2-3, with no clear D. The CDR3 runs 14 residues. Trimming stripped 8 bases from V and 2 bases from J, with 14 bases between. Germline CDR1 is MNHEY and CDR2 is SVGAGI. The DNA for the CDR3 is TGTGCCAGCCGGCTCGGAGCAGACACAGATACGCAGTATTTT. The encoded protein is CASRLGADTDTQYF.

The chain couples TRBV7-3 to TRBJ2-5, with D perhaps matching TRBD2 (6 bases). The germline V and J ends were trimmed by 2 bases and 1 base, with 11 bases remaining between them. The CDR3 runs to 15 residues. CDR1 SGHTA and CDR2 FQGTGA come from the germline V gene. The CDR3 sequence is CASSLHGGSQETQYF. The DNA of the CDR3 is TGTGCCAGCAGCTTACACGGAGGGTCCCAAGAGACCCAGTACTTC. Full variable domain (rest looked up from reference TRBV7-3 and TRBJ2-5): GAGVSQTPSNKVTEKGKYVELRCDPISGHTALYWYRQSLGQGPEFLIYFQGTGAADDSGLPNDRFFAVRPEGSVSTLKIQRTERGDSAVYLCASSLHGGSQETQYFGPGTRLLVL.

This clone was counted once. The V and J genes are TRBV27 and TRBJ1-4; 11 bases are shared with TRBD1. The germline V gene encodes CDR1 MNHEY and CDR2 SMNVEV (reference sequence). V was clipped by 2 bases and J by 8 bases; unmatched bases: 7. CDR3 length equals 16 residues. The CDR3 nucleotides are TGTGCCAGCAGTTTACTCCCGGGACAGGGGGTGGAAAAACTGTTTTTT. Its translation is CASSLLPGQGVEKLFF. The full variable domain, with the rest looked up from reference TRBV27 and TRBJ1-4, is EAQVTQNPRYLITVTGKKLTVTCSQNMNHEYMSWYRQDPGLGLRQIYYSMNVEVTDKGDVPEGYKVSRKEKRNFPLILESPSPNQTSLYFCASSLLPGQGVEKLFFGSGTQLSVL.

The CDR3 here is CSVDPGLASANEQFF. In DNA, the CDR3 is TGCAGCGTTGATCCGGGACTAGCGTCTGCCAATGAGCAGTTCTTC. The gene calls are TRBV29-1 and TRBJ2-1; 10 nucleotides agree with TRBD2. V was clipped by 3 bases and J by 6 bases; unmatched bases: 8. This CDR3 spans 15 amino acids. Per germline, CDR1 SQVTM and CDR2 ANQGSEA.

CDR3 loop: CASTDTGGYTF. The CDR3 DNA sequence: TGTGCCAGCACCGACACGGGGGGCTACACCTTC. This sequence joins TRBV6-5 and TRBJ1-2; D gene uncertain. This CDR3 is built from 11 residues. V was cut by 7 bases and J by 8 bases, with 11 bases left in between. Germline assignment: CDR1 MNHEY and CDR2 SVGAGI.

In its sample, this clone was seen once. The chain links TRBV11-2 to TRBJ2-1, with D tentatively TRBD2 (5 bases). V was trimmed by 3 bases and J by 2 bases, leaving 11 bases between them. Germline loops: CDR1 SGHAT, CDR2 FQNNGV. The CDR3 runs 15 residues. The chain's CDR3 is CASSLGSRTYNEQFF. CDR3 in DNA: TGTGCCAGCAGCTTGGGGAGTAGGACCTACAATGAGCAGTTCTTC.